Each of the 21 T cell receptor beta chains below was sequenced from the same sample in a study of tumor and adjacent non-tumor tissue in lung cancer. TCRbeta libraries were built with three rounds of nested PCR, modified from ARM-PCR. Using its own MiXCR run on the multiplex PCR reads, TCRdb lists one record per CDR3 protein. The sample has 85,000 to 100,000 distinct CDR3 sequences; less than 75% are singletons. This sample's RNA came from whole unsorted tissue. Sequenced input: lung tumor tissue. These receptors came from a man aged 55 to 70 with non-small cell lung cancer.

Concerning this clonotype itself: Since the CDR3 does not end with the conserved phenylalanine or tryptophan, this likely comes from a read error. The DNA is left out, because the CDR3 cannot be placed on it with certainty; the CDR3 is given as TCRdb lists it. The rearrangement joins TRBV6-6 to TRBJ2-5. The CDR3 numbers 12 amino acids, ends counted. Germline lookup yields CDR1 MNHNY and CDR2 SVGAGI (reference sequence). CDR3 amino acids: CVSSQQQETQYL.

Comments on this clonotype: The conserved closing phenylalanine or tryptophan is absent in this CDR3, likely reflecting a read error. This rearrangement joins TRBV4-3 to TRBJ2-2; TRBD2 aligns across 9 bases. Germline loops: CDR1 LGHNA, CDR2 YSLEER. The CDR3 is 17 residues long. The CDR3 sequence: CASSQDPTGTAGGGLFI. CDR3 sequence (DNA): TGCGCCAGCAGCCAAGACCCTACCGGGACCGCGGGAGGGGGGCTGTTTATT.

On this clonotype itself: A much larger clone differs by one base, so this may be a read error. V is TRBV7-9 and J is TRBJ1-2; D not certain. Per the germline V gene, CDR1 is SEHNR and CDR2 is FQNEAQ (reference sequence). The CDR3 spans 15 residues. The V end lost 5 bases, the J end lost 6 bases, and 19 bases lay between the germline ends. CDR3 region: CASSQSDAVVDGYTF. The CDR3 bases are TGTGCCAGCAGCCAATCGGACGCGGTGGTAGATGGCTACACCTTC.

This clonotype was found a few times. The conserved phenylalanine or tryptophan normally closing the CDR3 is absent here, so this likely arose from a read error. This chain connects TRBV11-3 to TRBJ2-1; D is perhaps TRBD2 (6 bases). CDR1 and CDR2 from the germline V gene are SGHNT and YENEEA. This CDR3 contains 17 residues. The CDR3 loop is CTSSPTNRWRAFNEQFL. The CDR3 bases are TGTACCAGCAGCCCAACTAACCGATGGAGGGCCTTTAATGAGCAGTTCCTC.

This chain joins TRBV2 and TRBJ2-3, with D unresolved. The CDR3 length is 13 residues. Germline V gives CDR1 SNHLY, CDR2 FYNNEI. Deletions cut 7 bases from V and 3 bases from J, with 11 bases between. DNA of the CDR3: TGTGCCAGCAAGCAGCAGTCAACAGATACGCAGTATTTT. The encoded protein is CASKQQSTDTQYF.

The table lists this clonotype with a count of one. The junction does not match germline at one end; this may be a read error. J is TRBJ1-1 and V is TRBV11-1, with 7 bases fitting TRBD1. This CDR3 region has 17 residues. Germline V gene lookup returns CDR1 SGHAT and CDR2 FQDESV (reference sequence). The CDR3 loop reads CASSLFRDSKVNAEAFF. As DNA, the CDR3 is TGTGCAAGCAGCTTATTCAGGGACAGCAAAGTTAACGCTGAAGCTTTCTTT.

In this sample, this clonotype turned up many times. The chain has TRBV5-4 and TRBJ2-5; a weak D match, TRBD1 (5 bases). Germline CDR1 and CDR2: SGHNT and YYREEE (reference sequence). The V gene lost 1 base and the J gene lost 5 bases, with 12 bases spanning the gap. The length of the CDR3 is 14 residues. CDR3: CASSLNQGKETQYF. Here the CDR3 DNA reads TGTGCCAGCAGCTTGAATCAGGGAAAGGAGACCCAGTACTTC. The full variable domain, with the rest looked up from reference TRBV5-4 and TRBJ2-5, is ETGVTQSPTHLIKTRGQQVTLRCSSQSGHNTVSWYQQALGQGPQFIFQYYREEENGRGNFPPRFSGLQFPNYSSELNVNALELDDSALYLCASSLNQGKETQYFGPGTRLLVL.

The rearrangement joins TRBV4-3 to TRBJ2-1; D gene unclear. There are 16 residues in the CDR3. The germline gives CDR1 LGHNA, CDR2 YSLEER. V lost 1 base and J lost 2, with 12 bases in between. CDR3 region: CASSQVVTVPYNEQFF. CDR3 bases: TGCGCCAGCAGCCAAGTGGTGACGGTTCCCTACAATGAGCAGTTCTTC.

Note on this clonotype: This clone may be a read error of a much larger clone one base away. CDR3 loop: CASSSFLAGGRSYNEQFF. The CDR3 nucleotides read TGTGCCAGCAGTTCTTTCCTAGCGGGAGGGCGGTCCTACAATGAGCAGTTCTTC. J is TRBJ2-1 and V is TRBV6-2 or TRBV6-3; 12 nucleotides align to TRBD2. The CDR3 length is 18 residues. CDR1 is MNHEY, CDR2 SVGEGT, per germline. Germline trimming cut 4 bases from V and 1 base from J; bases unmatched to any gene: 8.

In its sample, this clonotype was seen many times. The gene calls are TRBV29-1 and TRBJ2-1; TRBD2 matches 9 bases. V shed 1 base, J shed 4 bases, and the junction held 5 bases outside the gene matches. CDR1 is SQVTM, CDR2 ANQGSEA, per germline. This CDR3 region has 15 residues. CDR3 loop: CSVEVFAGGYNEQFF. The CDR3 bases are TGCAGCGTTGAAGTATTTGCGGGAGGGTACAATGAGCAGTTCTTC.

The V gene is TRBV5-4, the J gene TRBJ2-5, with 8 bases aligning to TRBD1. This CDR3 is 14 amino acids long. The V gene end was trimmed by 4 bases and the J gene end by 5 bases; junction bases not matched to a gene: 7. Germline V lookup: CDR1 SGHNT, CDR2 YYREEE (reference sequence). In DNA form, the CDR3 reads TGTGCCAGCAGCCCGCGGACAGGGTCGGAGACCCAGTACTTC. Its protein product is CASSPRTGSETQYF.

This clonotype showed up many times. The chain uses TRBV2 and TRBJ2-4; D unclear. The CDR3 spans 14 residues. Trimming removed 2 bases at V and 7 bases at J, with 12 bases between. The V gene's germline CDR1 is SNHLY and CDR2 FYNNEI. The CDR3 spells CASSEHTTVNIQYF. The CDR3 region has the DNA TGTGCCAGCAGTGAACACACCACGGTTAACATTCAGTACTTC.

This clonotype was seen repeatedly, ten times or more. The rearrangement joins TRBV4-1 to TRBJ2-5; D is unclear. There are 15 residues in the CDR3. Germline assignment: CDR1 MGHRA and CDR2 YSYEKL. V was shortened by 4 bases and J by 4 bases, with 16 bases between the two germline ends. The DNA of the CDR3 is TGCGCCAGCAGCCCCACCAGGACGTCGGGAGAGACCCAGTACTTC. This translates into CASSPTRTSGETQYF.

Concerning this clonotype itself: Mismatch with germline at one junction end may stem from a read error. This chain connects TRBV4-1 to TRBJ2-1; 10 bases fit TRBD2. The CDR3 runs to 14 residues. The germline V gene has CDR1 MGHRA and CDR2 YSYEKL. The CDR3 protein is CANSSRLAGVEQFF. DNA of the CDR3: TGCGCCAACAGCTCCCGCCTAGCGGGGGTTGAACAGTTCTTC.

Concerning this clonotype itself: In this CDR3 the conserved last residue, phenylalanine or tryptophan, is missing, so a read error is likely. No DNA is shown, since the ends of the CDR3 on it are uncertain; the CDR3 is the one TCRdb lists. This chain links TRBV29-1 with TRBJ2-7. From germline, CDR1 is SQVTM and CDR2 ANQGSEA. The CDR3 is 12 amino acids long, termini counted. The CDR3: CSVPTEPYEQCL.

Turning to this clonotype: A much larger clonotype is one base distant, so this may be a read error. The V gene is TRBV6-2 or TRBV6-3, the J gene TRBJ1-5; 9 nucleotides line up with TRBD1. In germline, CDR1 is MNHEY, CDR2 SVGEGT. CDR3 size: 14 residues. The CDR3 is CASRRQGVAQPRHF. CDR3 nucleotide sequence: TGTGCCAGCAGGCGACAGGGGGTGGCTCAGCCCCGGCATTTT.

The chain couples TRBV4-1 to TRBJ1-2; D perhaps matches TRBD1 (5 bases). The CDR3 is 17 amino acids. From germline, CDR1 is MGHRA and CDR2 YSYEKL. V lost 1 base and J 8 bases, leaving 23 bases between the germline ends. CDR3 nucleotides: TGCGCCAGCAGCCAAGGCATGGGGACGGGATTGTTAAAGGGCTACACCTTC. Protein sequence: CASSQGMGTGLLKGYTF.

On this clonotype: Sequence at one end of the junction differs from germline and may be a read error. The chain carries TRBV6-5 and TRBJ1-1; 9 positions match TRBD1. The CDR3 sequence is 14 residues long. The germline V gene encodes CDR1 MNHEY and CDR2 SVGAGI. This CDR3 reads CASRGTGMITEAFF. The CDR3 region has the DNA TGTGCAAGCAGGGGGACAGGGATGATCACTGAAGCTTTCTTT.

This clonotype occurred a few times. V and J are TRBV7-3 and TRBJ2-3; the match to TRBD1 covers 9 bases. The germline gives CDR1 SGHTA, CDR2 FQGTGA. The CDR3 sequence is 15 residues long. With 5 bases clipped from V and 2 bases from J, the junction kept 5 bases outside the gene matches. The CDR3 region is CASSRTGVYTDTQYF. The CDR3 coding sequence is TGTGCCAGCAGCCGGACAGGGGTGTACACAGATACGCAGTATTTT. The whole variable domain, remainder taken from reference TRBV7-3 and TRBJ2-3, is GAGVSQTPSNKVTEKGKYVELRCDPISGHTALYWYRQSLGQGPEFLIYFQGTGAADDSGLPNDRFFAVRPEGSVSTLKIQRTERGDSAVYLCASSRTGVYTDTQYFGPGTRLTVL.

As regards this clonotype: This may stem from a read error, because a much larger clone lies one nucleotide away. DNA of the CDR3: TGTGCCAGCAGCTTGGGGACAGGTTCGGGGACCAAAAACATTCAGTACTTC. Translated: CASSLGTGSGTKNIQYF. The chain carries TRBV5-4 and TRBJ2-4, with TRBD1 matching 7 bases. This CDR3 spans 17 amino acids. Germline V CDR1 and CDR2: SGHNT, YYREEE (reference sequence). V dropped 0 bases and J dropped 2; count of bases not matched to a gene: 8.

The chain uses TRBV6-5 and TRBJ2-7; D is perhaps TRBD1 (5 bases). The CDR3 has 13 amino acids. The germline V and J ends were trimmed by 10 bases and 6 bases, with 19 bases remaining between them. From germline, CDR1 is MNHEY and CDR2 SVGAGI. The CDR3: CANREGDVGEQYF. For the CDR3, the DNA is TGTGCCAATAGAGAAGGGGATGTGGGCGAGCAGTACTTC.